This is a list of T cell receptor beta chains from one sample in a study of T cell repertoires in cytomegalovirus infection. Antigens of these TCRs are unknown. TCRdb re-called the reads through MiXCR, storing one row per CDR3 protein. Of roughly 920,000 distinct CDR3 sequences listed, around 29% were seen once; the top ten hold around an eighth. The sequenced sample was cultured CD8+ T cells from PBMCs, obtained from culture after CMV antigen stimulation. The receptors originated from a human donor in good health (CMV status not recorded). Some clones in this sample may be carry-over from other donors' samples. Both conserved end residues are part of each CDR3. A D gene is named only where the DNA matches it firmly. A clone size is listed for some rows: how often the clone was seen (once, few, many), or a class if it is expanded.

length: 16
D: TRBD2
J: TRBJ2-3
V: TRBV7-6
size: few
DNA: TGTGCCAGCAGCGAAACTAGCGGGGTCCGCACAGATACGCAGTATTTT
CDR3: CASSETSGVRTDTQYF

length: 11
D: .
J: TRBJ1-4
V: TRBV19
size: .
DNA: TGTGCTACGGGAACTAATGAAAAACTGTTTTTT
CDR3: CATGTNEKLFF

length: 15
D: TRBD1
J: TRBJ2-7
V: TRBV12-3/TRBV12-4
size: few
DNA: TGTGCCAGCAGCAGCCCAGGGACAGGACTCTACGAGCAGTACTTC
CDR3: CASSSPGTGLYEQYF

length: 14
D: .
J: TRBJ2-7
V: TRBV12-3/TRBV12-4
size: .
DNA: TGTGCCAGCAGTTTTTTGCCAGGGGACTACGAGCAGTACTTC
CDR3: CASSFLPGDYEQYF

length: 16
D: TRBD2
J: TRBJ2-3
V: TRBV9
size: .
DNA: TGTGCCAGCAGTCCTATAAGCGGGGCTGACACAGATACGCAGTATTTT
CDR3: CASSPISGADTDTQYF

length: 13
D: .
J: TRBJ1-2
V: TRBV2
size: .
DNA: TGTGCCAGCCGGGGACGGCCCGGGGATGGCTACACCTTC
CDR3: CASRGRPGDGYTF

length: 15
D: .
J: TRBJ2-5
V: TRBV11-2
size: .
DNA: TGTGCCAGCAGCTTAGTGGCCAGGGGATGGGAGACCCAGTACTTC
CDR3: CASSLVARGWETQYF

length: 15
D: .
J: TRBJ1-1
V: TRBV27
size: .
DNA: TGTGCCAGCAGCCAGGGGACTATAACAGGCACTGAAGCTTTCTTT
CDR3: CASSQGTITGTEAFF

length: 17
D: .
J: TRBJ1-4
V: TRBV6-5
size: .
DNA: TGTGCCAGCAGTTACTCCGTCGGCCTCCAAGTCACTGAAAAACTGTTTTTT
CDR3: CASSYSVGLQVTEKLFF

length: 15
D: TRBD1
J: TRBJ1-6
V: TRBV7-2
size: many
DNA: TGTGCCAGCAGCTTCGGACAGGGCAGGAATTCACCCCTCCACTTT
CDR3: CASSFGQGRNSPLHF

length: 16
D: TRBD1
J: TRBJ2-2
V: TRBV29-1
size: .
DNA: TGCAGCGTTGTTCCGGACAGGGACCAAAACACCGGGGAGCTGTTTTTT
CDR3: CSVVPDRDQNTGELFF

length: 15
D: TRBD1
J: TRBJ2-2
V: TRBV28
size: few
DNA: TGTGCCAGCAGGATACAGGGGGCCGGCACCGGGGAGCTGTTTTTT
CDR3: CASRIQGAGTGELFF

length: 16
D: TRBD2
J: TRBJ2-3
V: TRBV9
size: .
DNA: TGTGCCAGCAGCGCCGGACTAGCGGGGGAGACAGATACGCAGTATTTT
CDR3: CASSAGLAGETDTQYF

length: 12
D: .
J: TRBJ2-5
V: TRBV19
size: .
DNA: TGTGCCAGTACAGGGGATGAAGAGACCCAGTACTTC
CDR3: CASTGDEETQYF

length: 13
D: .
J: TRBJ1-1
V: TRBV4-1
size: .
DNA: TGCGCCAGCAGCCAAGGTTCAGGTCCGGAGGCTTTCTTT
CDR3: CASSQGSGPEAFF

length: 14
D: TRBD1
J: TRBJ2-7
V: TRBV27
size: few
DNA: TGTGCCAGCAGACGGGGACAGGATGCCTACGAGCAGTACTTC
CDR3: CASRRGQDAYEQYF

length: 14
D: .
J: TRBJ1-6
V: TRBV27
size: .
DNA: TGTGCCAGCAGTTTTCAGGACTATAATTCACCCCTCCACTTT
CDR3: CASSFQDYNSPLHF

length: 14
D: TRBD1
J: TRBJ1-2
V: TRBV27
size: .
DNA: TGTGCCAGCAGCGGGGACAGGTTTAACTATGGCTACACCTTC
CDR3: CASSGDRFNYGYTF

length: 15
D: TRBD2
J: TRBJ2-1
V: TRBV11-1
size: .
DNA: TGTGCCAGCAGCCATCGGGGGGGAACCTACAATGAGCAGTTCTTC
CDR3: CASSHRGGTYNEQFF

length: 14
D: .
J: TRBJ2-7
V: TRBV4-1
size: .
DNA: TGCGCCAGCAGCCACCCAGGGGGCGGGAGCGAGCAGTACTTC
CDR3: CASSHPGGGSEQYF

length: 10
D: .
J: TRBJ1-2
V: TRBV12-3/TRBV12-4
size: .
DNA: TGTGCCAGCAGCTTATGGGAGACAGTCTTC
CDR3: CASSLWETVF

length: 12
D: .
J: TRBJ1-2
V: TRBV7-8
size: few
DNA: TGTGCCAGCAGCTCGGGGCCTGAGAGTCCCTTTTTC
CDR3: CASSSGPESPFF

length: 14
D: TRBD1
J: TRBJ1-2
V: TRBV12-3/TRBV12-4
size: .
DNA: TGTGCCAGCAGTTCCGAAGGGGGCCACTATGGCTACACCTTC
CDR3: CASSSEGGHYGYTF

length: 21
D: .
J: TRBJ2-6
V: TRBV10-3
size: .
DNA: TGTGCCATCAGTGAGTCATTTGACAGGCACACCCTTGGCTCTGGGGCCAACGTCCTGACTTTC
CDR3: CAISESFDRHTLGSGANVLTF

length: 16
D: TRBD1
J: TRBJ1-3
V: TRBV5-5
size: .
DNA: TGTGCCAGCAGCTTGATGACAGGGAACTCTGGAAACACCATATATTTT
CDR3: CASSLMTGNSGNTIYF

length: 13
D: TRBD1
J: TRBJ1-2
V: TRBV27
size: few
DNA: TGTGCCAGCAGGCAGGGGGCGAACTATGGCTACACCTTC
CDR3: CASRQGANYGYTF

length: 15
D: .
J: TRBJ1-2
V: TRBV12-3/TRBV12-4
size: .
DNA: TGTGCCAGCAGCCCCTTTGACAGGCTGGACTATGGCTACACCTTC
CDR3: CASSPFDRLDYGYTF

length: 13
D: .
J: TRBJ1-5
V: TRBV29-1
size: .
DNA: TGCAGCGTCCAGGTGGGGGTCGGCCAGCCCCAGCATTTT
CDR3: CSVQVGVGQPQHF

length: 14
D: .
J: TRBJ1-1
V: TRBV5-8
size: .
DNA: TGTGCCAGCAGCTTTGACACCATGAACACTGAAGCTTTCTTT
CDR3: CASSFDTMNTEAFF

length: 15
D: .
J: TRBJ1-2
V: TRBV20-1
size: .
DNA: TGCAGTGCTAGGACCCGTTTGGGGGATGGCTATGGCTACACCTTC
CDR3: CSARTRLGDGYGYTF

length: 13
D: .
J: TRBJ1-1
V: TRBV6-8
size: .
DNA: TGTGCCAGCAGTTATAGGGAGGGTACTGAAGCTTTCTTT
CDR3: CASSYREGTEAFF

length: 17
D: TRBD1
J: TRBJ1-4
V: TRBV12-3/TRBV12-4
size: many
DNA: TGTGCCAGCAGTTCCATGGGACAGGGTGCAACTAATGAAAAACTGTTTTTT
CDR3: CASSSMGQGATNEKLFF

length: 14
D: .
J: TRBJ1-1
V: TRBV19
size: many
DNA: TGTGCCAGCAGCCCGGGACCCATGAACACTGAAGCTTTCTTT
CDR3: CASSPGPMNTEAFF

length: 15
D: .
J: TRBJ2-6
V: TRBV19
size: .
DNA: TGTGCCAGTACTGGGGCAGGGGCTGGGGCCAACGTCCTGACTTTC
CDR3: CASTGAGAGANVLTF

length: 18
D: TRBD1
J: TRBJ1-3
V: TRBV6-6
size: .
DNA: TGTGCCAGCAGTTACACACTCCCCAACAGGGGCTACGGAAACACCATATATTTT
CDR3: CASSYTLPNRGYGNTIYF

length: 15
D: TRBD1
J: TRBJ2-5
V: TRBV18
size: few
DNA: TGTGCCAGCTCACCGGGACAGTCCTACCCGGAGACCCAGTACTTC
CDR3: CASSPGQSYPETQYF